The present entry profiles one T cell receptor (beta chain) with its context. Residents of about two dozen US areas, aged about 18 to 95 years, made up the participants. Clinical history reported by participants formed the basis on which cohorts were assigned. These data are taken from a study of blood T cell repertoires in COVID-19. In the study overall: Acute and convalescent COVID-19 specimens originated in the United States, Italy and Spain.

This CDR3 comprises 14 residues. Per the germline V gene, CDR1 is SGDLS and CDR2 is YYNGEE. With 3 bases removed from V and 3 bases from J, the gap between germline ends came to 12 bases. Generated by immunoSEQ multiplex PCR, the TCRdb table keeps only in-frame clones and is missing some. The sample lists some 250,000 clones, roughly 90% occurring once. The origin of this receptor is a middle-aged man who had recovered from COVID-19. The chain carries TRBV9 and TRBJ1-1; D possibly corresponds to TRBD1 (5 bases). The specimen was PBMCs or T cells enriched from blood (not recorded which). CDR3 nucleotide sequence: TGTGCCAGCAGCGCCCGGGGGGTTGACACTGAAGCTTTCTTT. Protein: CASSARGVDTEAFF. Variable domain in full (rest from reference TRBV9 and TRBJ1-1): DSGVTQTPKHLITATGQRVTLRCSPRSGDLSVYWYQQSLDQGLQFLIQYYNGEERAKGNILERFSAQQFPDLHSELNLSSLELGDSALYFCASSARGVDTEAFFGQGTRLTVV.